The 25 T cell receptor beta chains listed next were all sequenced from one sample in a study of CD8 T cells in ankylosing spondylitis. TCRdb fed the 5' RACE reads into MiXCR, producing one record per CDR3 protein. The sample carries fewer than 250,000 distinct CDR3 sequences, about 10% recorded once. The sample comprised blood, either unsorted or a sorted T cell fraction (not recorded which). These receptors originate from a male donor with ankylosing spondylitis or in good health (not recorded which).

This clonotype was observed at least ten times. The rearrangement joins TRBV6-6 to TRBJ2-1; 8 nucleotides line up with TRBD2. This CDR3 is built from 13 residues. Germline V lookup: CDR1 MNHNY, CDR2 SVGAGI (reference sequence). The trim removed 5 bases at V and 11 bases at J, leaving 8 bases unmatched. Written as DNA, the CDR3 is TGTGCCAGCAGTCGACTAGCGTCGGAGAAGCAGTTCTTC. Its protein is CASSRLASEKQFF.

This clonotype was observed many times. The rearrangement joins TRBV20-1 to TRBJ2-3, with unresolved D. The CDR3 is 15 residues long. CDR1 is DFQATT and CDR2 is SNEGSKA in the germline V gene (reference sequence). Trimming shortened V by 0 bases and J by 0 bases, and 10 bases separated the two germline ends. The CDR3 loop is CSARDNGFSTDTQYF. CDR3 nucleotide sequence: TGCAGTGCTAGAGATAACGGATTCAGCACAGATACGCAGTATTTT.

This clonotype occurred many times. The chain links TRBV18 to TRBJ1-1, with 7 bases lining up with TRBD1. CDR1 KGHSH and CDR2 LQKENI come from the germline V gene. V was pared by 1 base and J by 5 bases, with 7 bases of the junction left unmatched. CDR3 length equals 15 residues. CDR3 sequence (DNA): TGTGCCAGCTCACCACTCCAGGGGGTGCAGACTGAAGCTTTCTTT. It specifies CASSPLQGVQTEAFF.

This clonotype was found many times. The rearrangement joins TRBV9 to TRBJ2-3; TRBD2 agrees at 7 bases. Trimming removed 4 bases from V and 4 bases from J; junction bases left unmatched: 12. The germline gives CDR1 SGDLS, CDR2 YYNGEE. The CDR3 length is 16 residues. As DNA, the CDR3 is TGTGCCAGCAGCTGGCGGGCGGGGGATGAGGCAGATACGCAGTATTTT. Protein: CASSWRAGDEADTQYF.

This clonotype was detected many times. The chain couples TRBV20-1 to TRBJ2-7, with 8 bases lining up with TRBD1. Trimming took 0 bases from V and 5 from J; bases not matched to a gene: 9. The V gene's germline CDR1 is DFQATT and CDR2 SNEGSKA (reference sequence). This CDR3 is built from 15 residues. This CDR3 is CSARDMGQVPNEQYF. CDR3 DNA: TGCAGTGCTAGAGATATGGGACAGGTTCCTAACGAGCAGTACTTC.

This clonotype was picked up many times. This rearrangement joins TRBV5-6 to TRBJ1-6; D is ambiguous. CDR1 SGHDT and CDR2 YYEEEE come from the germline V gene. The ends were cut back, 4 bases at V and 0 bases at J, with 14 bases in the middle. This CDR3 has 17 residues. The CDR3 sequence: CASSPGAGSSYNSPLHF. CDR3 nucleotides: TGTGCCAGCAGCCCGGGAGCGGGGAGCTCCTATAATTCACCCCTCCACTTT.

This clonotype was detected many times. The genes are TRBV6-5 and TRBJ2-7; 7 nucleotides match TRBD2. V gave up 6 bases and J gave up 5 bases; unmatched junction bases: 4. The length of the CDR3 is 12 residues. Germline assignment: CDR1 MNHEY and CDR2 SVGAGI. CDR3 in amino acids: CASSRTSDEQYF. DNA for the CDR3: TGTGCCAGCAGCCGTACTAGCGACGAGCAGTACTTC.

In its sample, this clonotype was seen a few times. The chain uses TRBV27 and TRBJ2-1; 9 nucleotides agree with TRBD1. Per germline, CDR1 MNHEY and CDR2 SMNVEV (reference sequence). There are 14 residues in the CDR3. V shed 6 bases, J shed 1 base, and the junction held 1 base outside the gene matches. CDR3 amino acids: CASRGQGSYNEQFF. The CDR3 bases are TGTGCCAGCAGGGGACAGGGTTCCTACAATGAGCAGTTCTTC.

This clonotype was found a few times. J is TRBJ2-7 and V is TRBV12-3 or TRBV12-4; D not certain. The length of the CDR3 is 12 residues. Trimming stripped 0 bases from V and 5 bases from J, with 5 bases between. The CDR3 is CASSLALDEQYF. In DNA, the CDR3 is TGTGCCAGCAGTTTAGCGTTGGACGAGCAGTACTTC.

This clonotype was found many times. This sequence joins TRBV5-1 and TRBJ1-2, with D unclear. Germline V gene sequence: CDR1 SGHRS, CDR2 YFSETQ. CDR3 length: 13 amino acids. Trimming pared 0 bases from V and 1 base from J, leaving 4 bases between. This CDR3 reads CASSLDINYGYTF. The CDR3 DNA reads as TGCGCCAGCAGCTTGGACATTAACTATGGCTACACCTTC.

This clonotype has a count of ten or more. The chain carries TRBV5-4 and TRBJ2-3; maybe TRBD1 (6 bases). The V end lost 4 bases, the J end lost 0 bases, and 18 bases lay between the germline ends. Germline loops: CDR1 SGHNT, CDR2 YYREEE (reference sequence). The CDR3 extends over 17 amino acids. DNA of the CDR3: TGTGCCAGCAGCCTTGGCCTACAGGGAACTAGCACAGATACGCAGTATTTT. Its protein is CASSLGLQGTSTDTQYF.

This clonotype was seen more than once but under ten times. The chain is built from TRBV5-1 and TRBJ2-1, with 10 bases lining up with TRBD2. The V gene end was trimmed by 1 base and the J gene end by 5 bases; junction bases not matched to a gene: 3. This CDR3 has 15 amino acids. CDR1 is SGHRS and CDR2 is YFSETQ in the germline V gene. CDR3 sequence (DNA): TGCGCCAGCAGCTTGATACTAGCGGGAAACAATGAGCAGTTCTTC. Translated, it gives CASSLILAGNNEQFF.

This clonotype was observed at least ten times. This chain links TRBV29-1 with TRBJ1-1; the match to TRBD1 covers 12 bases. The CDR3 has 16 residues. After removal of 1 base from V and 4 bases from J, the junction contained 7 bases not matched to a gene. Per the germline V gene, CDR1 is SQVTM and CDR2 is ANQGSEA. Here the CDR3 DNA reads TGCAGCGTTGAAGGAGGGGACAGGGGGCGTCGCACTGAAGCTTTCTTT. Amino acids: CSVEGGDRGRRTEAFF.

The rearrangement links TRBV24-1 to TRBJ2-1; D tentatively fits TRBD1 or TRBD2 (6 bases each). From germline, CDR1 is KGHDR and CDR2 SFDVKD. V gave up 0 bases and J gave up 0 bases, with 14 bases separating them. This CDR3 is built from 18 residues. DNA of the CDR3: TGTGCCACCAGTGATTTGTCAGCTAAGGGGGGCTCCTACAATGAGCAGTTCTTC. Protein sequence: CATSDLSAKGGSYNEQFF.

This clonotype has a count of ten or more. The chain joins TRBV7-2 to TRBJ2-3; tentatively, D is TRBD2 (6 bases). Germline CDR1 SGHTA, CDR2 FQGNSA. Between the trimmed V and J ends, which lost 1 base and 4 bases, there was a span of 12 bases. The length of the CDR3 is 15 residues. The CDR3 sequence is CASSLVDGLPDTQYF. CDR3 in DNA: TGTGCCAGCAGCTTAGTGGACGGACTACCAGATACGCAGTATTTT.

The V call is TRBV5-6, the J call TRBJ2-5, with 8 bases matching TRBD2. With V trimmed by 0 bases and J by 4 bases, 5 bases remained unmatched. The CDR3 spans 15 residues. Per the germline V gene, CDR1 is SGHDT and CDR2 is YYEEEE. CDR3 loop: CASSLDPSGRETQYF. Written as DNA, the CDR3 is TGTGCCAGCAGCTTGGACCCTAGCGGGCGAGAGACCCAGTACTTC. Full variable domain (rest looked up from reference TRBV5-6 and TRBJ2-5): DAGVTQSPTHLIKTRGQQVTLRCSPKSGHDTVSWYQQALGQGPQFIFQYYEEEERQRGNFPDRFSGHQFPNYSSELNVNALLLGDSALYLCASSLDPSGRETQYFGPGTRLLVL.

The V and J genes are TRBV7-9 and TRBJ2-5; D remains unclear. The CDR3 is 12 amino acids. Deletions cut 4 bases from V and 4 bases from J, with 7 bases between. Germline V CDR1 and CDR2: SEHNR, FQNEAQ (reference sequence). The DNA for the CDR3 is TGTGCCAGCAGCTCTCGGCCAGAGACCCAGTACTTC. It yields the protein CASSSRPETQYF.

This clonotype has more than one count but fewer than ten. The V gene is TRBV4-1, the J gene TRBJ2-7; D is uncertain. The V and J ends lost 0 bases and 2 bases respectively, with 8 bases between them. Germline CDR1 and CDR2: MGHRA and YSYEKL. The CDR3 loop spans 14 amino acids. DNA for the CDR3: TGCGCCAGCAGCCAAGATTCCAGACCCTACGAGCAGTACTTC. Amino acid sequence: CASSQDSRPYEQYF.

In its sample, this clonotype was seen many times. The rearrangement uses TRBV5-1 and TRBJ2-7; 7 positions agree with TRBD2. The CDR3 totals 15 residues. Unmatched junction bases numbered 5, after V lost 2 bases and J lost 0 bases. Germline-derived CDR1 and CDR2 are SGHRS and YFSETQ. The DNA for the CDR3 is TGCGCCAGCAGCTTAAGCGGGGCGTCCTCCTACGAGCAGTACTTC. It codes for CASSLSGASSYEQYF.

The gene calls are TRBV20-1 and TRBJ2-1; TRBD1 matches at 8 bases. Germline CDR1 is DFQATT and CDR2 is SNEGSKA (reference sequence). With 7 bases clipped from V and 0 bases from J, the junction kept 5 bases outside the gene matches. The CDR3 has 14 residues. CDR3 protein: CSVRQGSSYNEQFF. The DNA of the CDR3 is TGCAGTGTCAGACAGGGGAGCTCCTACAATGAGCAGTTCTTC.

This clonotype has only a few counts. The V call is TRBV4-2, the J call TRBJ2-5; possibly TRBD2 for D (5 bases). The V and J ends lost 0 bases and 6 bases respectively, with 14 bases between them. The V gene's germline CDR1 is LGHNA and CDR2 YNFKEQ. This CDR3 is 15 amino acids long. This CDR3 is CASSQDPPSGKTQYF. CDR3 DNA sequence: TGTGCCAGCAGCCAAGACCCGCCGTCCGGGAAGACCCAGTACTTC.

This clonotype was detected many times. The chain carries TRBV3-1 and TRBJ2-1; D is unresolved. Deletions cut 4 bases from V and 5 bases from J, with 12 bases between. The CDR3 contains 14 residues. Germline V CDR1 and CDR2: LGHDT, YNNKEL (reference sequence). The DNA for the CDR3 is TGTGCCAGCAGCCTAGCTGACCGAAACAATGAGCAGTTCTTC. It encodes CASSLADRNNEQFF.

This clonotype showed up just a few times. V gene TRBV3-1 combines with J gene TRBJ1-5, with D unclear. The CDR3 has 13 amino acids. The germline V and J ends were trimmed by 1 base and 4 bases, with 5 bases remaining between them. The germline V gene encodes CDR1 LGHDT and CDR2 YNNKEL (reference sequence). The CDR3 protein is CASSQVGNQPQHF. The DNA of the CDR3 is TGTGCCAGCAGCCAAGTGGGAAATCAGCCCCAGCATTTT.

The sample holds many counts of this clonotype. This chain links TRBV12-3 or TRBV12-4 with TRBJ2-3, with 7 positions matching TRBD1. Losses at the gene ends were 6 bases for V and 2 bases for J; bases not matched to a gene: 8. The length of the CDR3 is 15 residues. CDR3 nucleotide sequence: TGTGCCAGCAGCCACGGACAGGATCTCACAGATACGCAGTATTTT. As protein: CASSHGQDLTDTQYF.

The sample holds many counts of this clonotype. The chain has TRBV20-1 and TRBJ2-1; 11 nucleotides match TRBD2. Per the germline V gene, CDR1 is DFQATT and CDR2 is SNEGSKA (reference sequence). V lost 5 bases, J lost 4 bases, and 7 bases stayed unmatched. This CDR3 comprises 15 residues. The CDR3 loop is CSAPLAGGNYNEQFF. The CDR3 DNA sequence: TGCAGTGCTCCGTTAGCGGGGGGGAATTACAATGAGCAGTTCTTC.